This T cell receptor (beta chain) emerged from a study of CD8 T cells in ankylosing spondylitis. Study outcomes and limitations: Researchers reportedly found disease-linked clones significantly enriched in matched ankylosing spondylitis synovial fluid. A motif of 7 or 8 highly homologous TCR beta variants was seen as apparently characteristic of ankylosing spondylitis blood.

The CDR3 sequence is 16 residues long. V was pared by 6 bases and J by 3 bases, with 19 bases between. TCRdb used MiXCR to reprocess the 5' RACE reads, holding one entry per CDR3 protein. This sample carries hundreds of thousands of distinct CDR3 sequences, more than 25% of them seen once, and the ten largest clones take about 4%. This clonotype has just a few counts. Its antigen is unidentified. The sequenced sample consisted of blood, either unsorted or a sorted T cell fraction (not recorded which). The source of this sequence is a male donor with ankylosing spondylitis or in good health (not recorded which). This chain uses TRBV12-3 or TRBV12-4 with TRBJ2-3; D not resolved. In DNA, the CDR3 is TGTGCCAGCAGGGGGTCCCGAAACGCGGCGACAGATACGCAGTATTTT. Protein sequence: CASRGSRNAATDTQYF.